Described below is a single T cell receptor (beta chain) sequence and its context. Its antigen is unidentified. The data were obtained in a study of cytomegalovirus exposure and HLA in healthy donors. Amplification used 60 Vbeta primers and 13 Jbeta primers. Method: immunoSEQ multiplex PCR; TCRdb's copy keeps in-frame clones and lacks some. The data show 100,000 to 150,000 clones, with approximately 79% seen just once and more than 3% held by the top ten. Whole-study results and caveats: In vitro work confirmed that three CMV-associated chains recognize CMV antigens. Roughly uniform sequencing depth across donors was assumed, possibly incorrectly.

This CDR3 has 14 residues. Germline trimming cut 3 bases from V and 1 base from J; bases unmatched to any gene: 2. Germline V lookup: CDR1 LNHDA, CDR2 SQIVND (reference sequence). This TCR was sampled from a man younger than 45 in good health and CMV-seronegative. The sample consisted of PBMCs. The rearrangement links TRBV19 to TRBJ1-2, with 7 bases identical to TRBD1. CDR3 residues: CASSIQGGNYGYTF. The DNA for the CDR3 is TGTGCCAGTAGTATTCAGGGGGGTAACTATGGCTACACCTTC.